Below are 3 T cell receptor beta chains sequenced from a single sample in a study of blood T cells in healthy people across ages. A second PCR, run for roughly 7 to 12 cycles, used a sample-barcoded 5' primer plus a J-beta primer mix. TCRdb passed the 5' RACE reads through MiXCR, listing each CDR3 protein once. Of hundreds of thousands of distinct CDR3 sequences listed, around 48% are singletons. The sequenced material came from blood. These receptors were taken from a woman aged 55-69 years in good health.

CDR3 residues: CASSVLTDTEAFF. Written as DNA, the CDR3 is TGTGCCAGCTCCGTACTGACGGACACTGAAGCTTTCTTT. The chain has TRBV18 and TRBJ1-1; no clear D. The CDR3 loop spans 13 amino acids. Germline assignment: CDR1 KGHSH and CDR2 LQKENI. V gave up 6 bases and J gave up 3 bases, with 11 bases separating them. Variable domain in full (rest from reference TRBV18 and TRBJ1-1): NAGVMQNPRHLVRRRGQEARLRCSPMKGHSHVYWYRQLPEEGLKFMVYLQKENIIDESGMPKERFSAEFPKEGPSILRIQQVVRGDSAAYFCASSVLTDTEAFFGQGTRLTVV.

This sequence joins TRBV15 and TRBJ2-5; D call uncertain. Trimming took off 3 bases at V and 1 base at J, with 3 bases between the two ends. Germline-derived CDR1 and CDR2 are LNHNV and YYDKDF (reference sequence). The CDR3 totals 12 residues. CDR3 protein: CATSRRQETQYF. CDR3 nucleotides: TGTGCCACCAGCAGGCGCCAAGAGACCCAGTACTTC. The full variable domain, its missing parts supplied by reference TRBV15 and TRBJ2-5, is DAMVIQNPRYQVTQFGKPVTLSCSQTLNHNVMYWYQQKSSQAPKLLFHYYDKDFNNEADTPDNFQSRRPNTSFCFLDIRSPGLGDTAMYLCATSRRQETQYFGPGTRLLVL.

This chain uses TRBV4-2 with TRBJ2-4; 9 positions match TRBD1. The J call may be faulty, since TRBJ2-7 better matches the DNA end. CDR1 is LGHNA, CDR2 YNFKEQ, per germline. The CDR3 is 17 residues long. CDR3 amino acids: CASSQEWTGVAYYEQYF. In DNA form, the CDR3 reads TGTGCCAGCAGCCAAGAGTGGACAGGGGTGGCCTACTACGAGCAGTACTTC.